The 27 T cell receptor beta chains in this list originate from one sample, sequenced in a study of memory CD4+ T cells and cytomegalovirus serostatus. TCRdb's table, derived via immunoSEQ multiplex PCR, lists solely in-frame clones and lacks some. The data hold about 100,000 clones, with about four fifths observed a single time. The sort gate was single viable CD3+CD4+CD8-CD45RO+ cells for memory CD4+ T cells. The sample taken for sequencing was memory CD4+ T cells from blood. Every receptor here comes from an adult in good health and CMV-seropositive.

The chain employs TRBV5-1 and TRBJ2-1; tentatively, D is TRBD1 (6 bases). Germline V gives CDR1 SGHRS, CDR2 YFSETQ. V dropped 4 bases and J dropped 3 bases, with 14 bases sitting between them. The length of the CDR3 is 15 residues. CDR3: CASSLEVGGYNEQFF. The CDR3 DNA sequence: TGCGCCAGCAGCCTCGAGGTAGGGGGCTACAATGAGCAGTTCTTC.

The rearrangement links TRBV2 to TRBJ2-3; TRBD1 is a possible D gene (6 bases). Looked up from germline, CDR1 is SNHLY and CDR2 is FYNNEI. Trimming took 7 bases from V and 1 from J, leaving 9 bases between them. The CDR3 is 13 residues long. The CDR3 here is CASNREGTDTQYF. CDR3 sequence (DNA): TGTGCCAGCAACAGGGAAGGCACAGATACGCAGTATTTT.

This rearrangement joins TRBV7-2 to TRBJ2-1, with TRBD1 identical over 7 bases. Germline CDR1 is SGHTA and CDR2 is FQGNSA. This CDR3 comprises 14 residues. J was trimmed by 5 bases and V by 5 bases; bases with no gene match: 6. CDR3 amino acids: CASSMDRPHNEQFF. For the CDR3, the DNA is TGTGCCAGCAGCATGGACAGGCCCCACAATGAGCAGTTCTTC.

This rearrangement joins TRBV19 to TRBJ2-7; D ambiguous. Per germline, CDR1 LNHDA and CDR2 SQIVND (reference sequence). V was cut by 4 bases and J by 5 bases, with 9 bases left in between. The CDR3 runs to 12 residues. In DNA, the CDR3 is TGTGCCAGTAGTAGAGTGGAAAACGAGCAGTACTTC. Its protein is CASSRVENEQYF. The full variable domain, its missing parts supplied by reference TRBV19 and TRBJ2-7, is DGGITQSPKYLFRKEGQNVTLSCEQNLNHDAMYWYRQDPGQGLRLIYYSQIVNDFQKGDIAEGYSVSREKKESFPLTVTSAQKNPTAFYLCASSRVENEQYFGPGTRLTVT.

The chain couples TRBV19 to TRBJ2-6; maybe TRBD1 (6 bases). The germline V gene encodes CDR1 LNHDA and CDR2 SQIVND (reference sequence). V lost 7 bases, J lost 2 bases, and 9 bases lay in between. CDR3 length equals 14 residues. The CDR3 here is CASKQGAGANVLTF. In nucleotides, the CDR3 is TGTGCCAGTAAACAGGGAGCTGGGGCCAACGTCCTGACTTTC.

J is TRBJ2-5 and V is TRBV27; weak D call: TRBD1 (6 bases). V lost 7 bases and J 1 base, leaving 16 bases between the germline ends. The CDR3 loop spans 15 amino acids. Germline V gene lookup returns CDR1 MNHEY and CDR2 SMNVEV (reference sequence). CDR3 in amino acids: CASKAAWGPQETQYF. The CDR3 region has the DNA TGTGCCAGCAAGGCGGCTTGGGGGCCCCAAGAGACCCAGTACTTC.

This clone was recorded once. The chain couples TRBV5-1 to TRBJ2-2; D gene uncertain. The germline V gene encodes CDR1 SGHRS and CDR2 YFSETQ. The germline V and J ends were trimmed by 4 bases and 4 bases, with 14 bases remaining between them. The CDR3 is 15 residues long. The CDR3, as DNA: TGCGCCAGCAGCCGTACCGCACAGAGCACCGGGGAGCTGTTTTTT. Translated, it gives CASSRTAQSTGELFF. The full variable domain, completed using reference TRBV5-1 and TRBJ2-2, is KAGVTQTPRYLIKTRGQQVTLSCSPISGHRSVSWYQQTPGQGLQFLFEYFSETQRNKGNFPGRFSGRQFSNSRSEMNVSTLELGDSALYLCASSRTAQSTGELFFGEGSRLTVL.

The chain joins TRBV6-1 to TRBJ2-5; D call uncertain. The CDR3 loop spans 15 amino acids. The ends were cut back, 2 bases at V and 1 base at J, with 11 bases in the middle. Germline CDR1 is MNHNS and CDR2 is SASEGT. In nucleotides, the CDR3 is TGTGCCAGCAGTGAAAAGGGTCAGATCCAAGAGACCCAGTACTTC. Translated: CASSEKGQIQETQYF.

V gene TRBV30 combines with J gene TRBJ1-2, with 8 nucleotides matching TRBD1. V lost 3 bases to trimming and J lost 4 bases; unmatched junction nucleotides: 4. Germline CDR1 and CDR2: GTSNPN and SVGIG (reference sequence). This CDR3 has 13 residues. CDR3 nucleotide sequence: TGTGCCTGGAGGCCGGGACAGGTCTATGGCTACACCTTC. The encoded protein is CAWRPGQVYGYTF.

The chain is built from TRBV5-8 and TRBJ2-5, with D unresolved. V was clipped by 2 bases and J by 7 bases, with 6 bases between them. Germline-derived CDR1 and CDR2 are SGHTS and YDEGEE. The CDR3 runs to 11 residues. In nucleotides, the CDR3 is TGTGCCAGCAGCTTAACCGTGACCCAGTACTTC. Its translation is CASSLTVTQYF.

This clone has more than one count but fewer than ten. One end of the junction does not line up with germline, which may come from a read error. This rearrangement joins TRBV5-1 to TRBJ1-1; TRBD1 is a possible D gene (5 bases). CDR3 length: 12 amino acids. The germline V gene encodes CDR1 SGHRS and CDR2 YFSETQ. The CDR3 reads CASEPYQGVKIF. The CDR3 coding sequence is TGCGCCAGCGAACCCTATCAGGGAGTTAAGATCTTT.

This clone was counted only a few times. V and J are TRBV19 and TRBJ2-7; D possibly uses TRBD1 or TRBD2 (7 bases each). V was trimmed by 5 bases and J by 0 bases, leaving 14 bases between them. Per the germline V gene, CDR1 is LNHDA and CDR2 is SQIVND (reference sequence). The length of the CDR3 is 15 residues. DNA for the CDR3: TGTGCCAGTAGTGCTCAGGGGGGGAGCTCCTACGAGCAGTACTTC. Translated: CASSAQGGSSYEQYF.

This chain links TRBV18 with TRBJ1-1; 7 bases fit TRBD1. Germline loops: CDR1 KGHSH, CDR2 LQKENI. The junction had 8 bases not matched to a gene; V was cut back by 6 bases and J by 4 bases. The CDR3 has 14 residues. The CDR3 sequence: CASSRTGEGTEAFF. CDR3 coding DNA: TGTGCCAGCTCGCGTACAGGGGAGGGCACTGAAGCTTTCTTT.

Only a few counts were recorded for this clone. The chain employs TRBV2 and TRBJ1-2; D possibly corresponds to TRBD1 (5 bases). Per germline, CDR1 SNHLY and CDR2 FYNNEI. This CDR3 region has 14 residues. V dropped 7 bases and J dropped 4 bases, with 16 bases sitting between them. For the CDR3, the DNA is TGTGCCAGCACCATAGACAGTAGGAGCTATGGCTACACCTTC. It specifies CASTIDSRSYGYTF.

The genes are TRBV9 and TRBJ2-5, with 7 nucleotides matching TRBD1. V shed 0 bases, J shed 7 bases, and the junction held 18 bases outside the gene matches. CDR1 and CDR2 from the germline V gene are SGDLS and YYNGEE. The CDR3 loop spans 18 amino acids. CDR3 coding DNA: TGTGCCAGCAGCGTAGGGGTAGAGGGGGCCGCCGTTTTAGGGACCCAGTACTTC. Amino acids: CASSVGVEGAAVLGTQYF.

This clone came up a few times. V is TRBV28 and J is TRBJ1-1, with D perhaps TRBD1 (6 bases). The CDR3 is 15 residues long. Trimming took off 3 bases at V and 0 bases at J, with 11 bases between the two ends. The germline gives CDR1 MDHEN, CDR2 SYDVKM. CDR3 protein: CASSFTAGVNTEAFF. CDR3 nucleotide sequence: TGTGCCAGCAGTTTTACGGCAGGGGTGAACACTGAAGCTTTCTTT.

The chain is built from TRBV5-4 and TRBJ1-2; D might be TRBD1 (6 bases). Germline V gene data show CDR1 as SGHNT and CDR2 as YYREEE (reference sequence). This CDR3 spans 14 amino acids. Trimming stripped 0 bases from V and 4 bases from J, with 10 bases between. The CDR3 is CASSLEGQPYGYTF. The CDR3 DNA follows: TGTGCCAGCAGCTTGGAAGGACAGCCCTATGGCTACACCTTC.

The chain carries TRBV28 and TRBJ2-7; D unresolved. V was trimmed by 8 bases and J by 4 bases, leaving 6 bases between them. Germline V gene data show CDR1 as MDHEN and CDR2 as SYDVKM. This CDR3 region has 10 residues. The CDR3 sequence is CASGIYEQYF. CDR3 in DNA: TGTGCCAGCGGAATTTACGAGCAGTACTTC. The entire variable domain, with the rest obtained from reference TRBV28 and TRBJ2-7, is as follows: DVKVTQSSRYLVKRTGEKVFLECVQDMDHENMFWYRQDPGLGLRLIYFSYDVKMKEKGDIPEGYSVSREKKERFSLILESASTNQTSMYLCASGIYEQYFGPGTRLTVT.

The chain recombines TRBV7-2 with TRBJ1-2, with no clear D. Trimming left V 2 bases short and J 8 bases short, with 6 bases between. The CDR3 is made up of 11 amino acids. CDR1 and CDR2 from the germline V gene are SGHTA and FQGNSA. The CDR3 DNA is TGTGCCAGCAGCTTAATGGGAGGCTACACCTTC. Translated: CASSLMGGYTF.

This rearrangement joins TRBV7-9 to TRBJ1-1, with unresolved D. The ends were cut back, 0 bases at V and 7 bases at J, with 12 bases in the middle. This CDR3 has 14 residues. CDR1 and CDR2 (germline): SEHNR, FQNEAQ (reference sequence). The CDR3 bases are TGTGCCAGCAGCTTAGCCCACGCGAGAGGTGAAGCTTTCTTT. Encoded protein: CASSLAHARGEAFF.

The J gene is TRBJ1-4, the V gene TRBV15, with D possibly matching TRBD1 (5 bases). Germline V gives CDR1 LNHNV, CDR2 YYDKDF (reference sequence). The CDR3 is 16 residues long. Trimming took 1 base from V and 0 from J, leaving 9 bases between them. CDR3 residues: CATSRGGGATNEKLFF. The CDR3 nucleotides are TGTGCCACCAGCAGAGGCGGGGGGGCAACTAATGAAAAACTGTTTTTT.

The chain has TRBV7-2 and TRBJ2-5, with TRBD2 matching over 8 bases. There are 14 residues in the CDR3. V was pared by 3 bases and J by 2 bases, with 2 bases of the junction left unmatched. Germline lookup yields CDR1 SGHTA and CDR2 FQGNSA. This CDR3 reads CASSFTSGQETQYF. The DNA for the CDR3 is TGTGCCAGCAGCTTTACTAGCGGACAAGAGACCCAGTACTTC. The variable domain in full, with the rest retrieved from reference TRBV7-2 and TRBJ2-5, is GAGVSQSPSNKVTEKGKDVELRCDPISGHTALYWYRQSLGQGLEFLIYFQGNSAPDKSGLPSDRFSAERTGGSVSTLTIQRTQQEDSAVYLCASSFTSGQETQYFGPGTRLLVL.

This clone appeared once. This chain uses TRBV7-2 with TRBJ1-1; a weak D match, TRBD1 (6 bases). Germline V gene data show CDR1 as SGHTA and CDR2 as FQGNSA. V was trimmed by 1 base and J by 4 bases, leaving 13 bases between them. CDR3 length equals 15 residues. As DNA, the CDR3 is TGTGCCAGCAGCTTAGTCCGGGGGCGTTTCACTGAAGCTTTCTTT. Protein product: CASSLVRGRFTEAFF.

CDR3 sequence: CARSFPKRGSGRKEQFF. DNA of the CDR3: TGTGCCAGAAGCTTTCCTAAGCGTGGTAGCGGGAGGAAGGAGCAGTTCTTC. This sequence joins TRBV5-3 and TRBJ2-1; 10 nucleotides align to TRBD2. TRBV5-3 is an ORF for which the function is uncertain. Trimming at V came to 2 bases and at J to 10 bases, leaving 15 bases not matched to a gene. The CDR3 spans 17 residues.

As regards this clone: Other DNA sequences in this specimen translate into the identical CDR3. The genes are TRBV5-1 and TRBJ2-7; TRBD1 or TRBD2 may be the D gene (6 bases each). This CDR3 has 14 residues. From germline, CDR1 is SGHRS and CDR2 YFSETQ. V was trimmed by 6 bases and J by 3 bases, leaving 16 bases between them. The CDR3 loop reads CASTPGLDSYEQYF. For the CDR3, the DNA is TGCGCCAGCACCCCGGGACTGGACAGCTACGAGCAGTACTTC.

This CDR3 reads CSSQENTEAFF. Here the CDR3 DNA reads TGCAGCTCACAGGAGAACACTGAAGCTTTCTTT. This chain uses TRBV20-1 with TRBJ1-1, with D tentatively TRBD1 (5 bases). Germline V gene data show CDR1 as DFQATT and CDR2 as SNEGSKA (reference sequence). This CDR3 has 11 amino acids.

The chain combines TRBV28 with TRBJ2-7; possibly TRBD2 for D (5 bases). The ends were cut back, 6 bases at V and 0 bases at J, with 9 bases in the middle. The CDR3 consists of 13 residues. The germline V gene has CDR1 MDHEN and CDR2 SYDVKM. CDR3 region: CASRLTISYEQYF. The CDR3 DNA is TGTGCCAGCAGGCTGACTATCTCCTACGAGCAGTACTTC.